These 19 T cell receptor beta chains originate from one sample sequenced in a study of blood T cell repertoires in COVID-19. Using immunoSEQ multiplex PCR, the repertoire was profiled, and TCRdb retains in-frame clones only, with some absent. The table includes 150,000 to 200,000 clones, 80% to 85% detected once. The specimen was PBMCs or T cells enriched from blood (not recorded which). Receptors originate from a woman aged 45-65 years who had recovered from COVID-19.

The rearrangement joins TRBV7-9 to TRBJ1-2; 9 bases match TRBD1. CDR1 SEHNR and CDR2 FQNEAQ come from the germline V gene (reference sequence). The CDR3 covers 16 residues. Unmatched junction bases numbered 12, after V lost 5 bases and J lost 5 bases. The CDR3 here is CASSILRTGGLYGYTF. The DNA of the CDR3 is TGTGCCAGCAGCATTTTACGAACAGGGGGCCTTTATGGCTACACCTTC.

The chain carries TRBV28 and TRBJ1-5, with 9 bases matching TRBD1. The CDR3 spans 16 residues. V dropped 1 base and J dropped 6; count of bases not matched to a gene: 7. Germline V lookup: CDR1 MDHEN, CDR2 SYDVKM. The CDR3 spells CASSLYRGRRGQPQHF. The CDR3 coding sequence is TGTGCCAGCAGTTTATACAGGGGGCGAAGGGGTCAGCCCCAGCATTTT.

This clone turned up a few times. The rearrangement joins TRBV9 to TRBJ1-4, with TRBD1 as a possible D gene (5 bases). Per germline, CDR1 SGDLS and CDR2 YYNGEE. CDR3 length: 16 amino acids. V lost 3 bases, J lost 0 bases, and 12 bases lay in between. CDR3 coding DNA: TGTGCCAGCAGCGGGGGCGCCTTTGCAACTAATGAAAAACTGTTTTTT. It is translated as CASSGGAFATNEKLFF.

The chain couples TRBV19 to TRBJ2-3, with D possibly matching TRBD1 (6 bases). The V end was cut by 6 bases, the J end by 1 base, with 14 bases between. The CDR3 totals 15 residues. Germline-derived CDR1 and CDR2 are LNHDA and SQIVND (reference sequence). The CDR3 DNA reads as TGTGCCAGTAGCAAAGGGGGTGTCGGCACAGATACGCAGTATTTT. Translated, it gives CASSKGGVGTDTQYF.

There are a few counts of this clone. This rearrangement joins TRBV7-8 to TRBJ1-5; D is unresolved. Trimming stripped 1 base from V and 5 bases from J, with 21 bases between. Germline lookup yields CDR1 SGHVS and CDR2 FQNEAQ. The CDR3 has 18 amino acids. CDR3 DNA: TGTGCCAGCAGCTTAGGTTCTGGCGGACTATCAAGTGATCAGCCCCAGCATTTT. Translating it yields CASSLGSGGLSSDQPQHF. The variable domain in full, with the rest retrieved from reference TRBV7-8 and TRBJ1-5, is GAGVSQSPRYKVAKRGQDVALRCDPISGHVSLFWYQQALGQGPEFLTYFQNEAQLDKSGLPSDRFFAERPEGSVSTLKIQRTQQEDSAVYLCASSLGSGGLSSDQPQHFGDGTRLSIL.

The chain is built from TRBV5-4 and TRBJ2-7; D call uncertain. The CDR3 has 11 residues. Deletions cut 5 bases from V and 2 bases from J, with 5 bases between. From germline, CDR1 is SGHNT and CDR2 YYREEE (reference sequence). CDR3 protein: CASSSAYEQYF. CDR3 coding DNA: TGTGCCAGCAGTTCCGCCTACGAGCAGTACTTC.

The J gene is TRBJ2-7, the V gene TRBV4-3, with 9 bases that match TRBD1. From germline, CDR1 is LGHNA and CDR2 YSLEER. V trimming: 0 bases; J trimming: 7 bases; junction bases outside the gene matches: 19. The CDR3 consists of 19 residues. In DNA, the CDR3 is TGCGCCAGCAGCCAAGAACTCAACCTGGGGGACAGGGCAGGATATGAGCAGTACTTC. Translation: CASSQELNLGDRAGYEQYF.

The V gene is TRBV5-1, the J gene TRBJ2-5; TRBD2 is a possible D gene (5 bases). Germline CDR1 SGHRS, CDR2 YFSETQ. The CDR3 sequence is 14 residues long. Trimming removed 2 bases from V and 4 bases from J, with 12 bases in between. CDR3 sequence: CASSFNSGGETQYF. DNA of the CDR3: TGCGCCAGCAGCTTCAACTCCGGAGGAGAGACCCAGTACTTC. The whole variable domain, remainder taken from reference TRBV5-1 and TRBJ2-5, is KAGVTQTPRYLIKTRGQQVTLSCSPISGHRSVSWYQQTPGQGLQFLFEYFSETQRNKGNFPGRFSGRQFSNSRSEMNVSTLELGDSALYLCASSFNSGGETQYFGPGTRLLVL.

This clone was detected only once. This chain connects TRBV24-1 to TRBJ2-1; D is possibly TRBD2 (6 bases). Trimming removed 8 bases at V and 9 bases at J, with 22 bases between. Germline V lookup: CDR1 KGHDR, CDR2 SFDVKD. This CDR3 is 15 amino acids long. CDR3 in DNA: TGTGCCACCACTGGGCCCCCGGCGGGGACCAGTGAGCAGTTCTTC. Translation gives CATTGPPAGTSEQFF.

This rearrangement joins TRBV6-5 to TRBJ2-7; a possible D gene is TRBD1 (5 bases). CDR1 and CDR2 (germline): MNHEY, SVGAGI. The ends were cut back, 6 bases at V and 2 bases at J, with 11 bases in the middle. CDR3 size: 13 residues. Here the CDR3 reads CASRKDRAYEQYF. The CDR3 nucleotides are TGTGCCAGCAGAAAAGACAGAGCCTACGAGCAGTACTTC.

The CDR3 loop is CASSQDGTGTAYNEQFF. CDR3 nucleotides: TGCGCCAGCAGCCAAGATGGGACCGGGACAGCATACAATGAGCAGTTCTTC. V usage is TRBV4-1 and J usage is TRBJ2-1; 7 bases map to TRBD1. Trimming at V came to 0 bases and at J to 4 bases, leaving 9 bases not matched to a gene. The CDR3 sequence is 17 residues long. The germline gives CDR1 MGHRA, CDR2 YSYEKL.

The genes are TRBV7-3 and TRBJ2-3, with TRBD2 matching over 7 bases. The CDR3 runs 13 residues. V gave up 4 bases and J gave up 5 bases; unmatched junction bases: 3. Germline-derived CDR1 and CDR2 are SGHTA and FQGTGA. This CDR3 reads CASSYLAGDTQYF. CDR3 nucleotide sequence: TGTGCCAGCAGCTATTTAGCGGGAGATACGCAGTATTTT.

There are a few counts of this clone. The chain employs TRBV6-5 and TRBJ1-4, with D unresolved. V lost 2 bases and J 4 bases, leaving 8 bases between the germline ends. Germline V gene lookup returns CDR1 MNHEY and CDR2 SVGAGI. The CDR3 is 14 amino acids. The CDR3 loop reads CASSYRRGNEKLFF. The CDR3, as DNA: TGTGCCAGCAGTTACCGCCGGGGTAATGAAAAACTGTTTTTT.

The rearrangement links TRBV6-6 to TRBJ1-1, with 9 nucleotides matching TRBD1. V trimming: 11 bases; J trimming: 7 bases; junction bases outside the gene matches: 5. Germline values: CDR1 MNHNY, CDR2 SVGAGI (reference sequence). The CDR3 sequence is 11 residues long. The CDR3 region is CAGGQGVEAFF. As DNA, the CDR3 is TGTGCCGGGGGACAGGGCGTTGAAGCTTTCTTT.

The rearrangement uses TRBV7-8 and TRBJ2-7; TRBD1 is a possible D gene (6 bases). Trimming removed 4 bases at V and 5 bases at J, with 18 bases between. This CDR3 is built from 15 residues. CDR1 SGHVS and CDR2 FQNEAQ come from the germline V gene. In DNA form, the CDR3 reads TGTGCCAGCAGCTCACTACAGGGTTTTGAAAACGAGCAGTACTTC. Amino acid sequence: CASSSLQGFENEQYF.

J is TRBJ2-1 and V is TRBV7-9, with 7 bases identical to TRBD2. This CDR3 has 13 amino acids. Per germline, CDR1 SEHNR and CDR2 FQNEAQ (reference sequence). V trimming: 5 bases; J trimming: 10 bases; junction bases outside the gene matches: 8. CDR3 DNA sequence: TGTGCCAGCAGCCCCAGACTAGCAGGGGAGCAGTTCTTC. It encodes CASSPRLAGEQFF.

The chain combines TRBV18 with TRBJ1-6, with no clear D. Germline CDR1 is KGHSH and CDR2 is LQKENI. CDR3 size: 14 residues. V lost 2 bases to trimming and J lost 7 bases, with 9 bases between them. The DNA for the CDR3 is TGTGCCAGCTCACCAGGGCAGTTCAATTCACCCCTCCACTTT. Amino acids: CASSPGQFNSPLHF.

The rearrangement joins TRBV12-5 to TRBJ2-4; D possibly corresponds to TRBD1 (5 bases). Per germline, CDR1 LGHNT and CDR2 FRNRAP. Trimming pared 5 bases from V and 13 bases from J, leaving 18 bases between. This CDR3 contains 13 residues. CDR3 DNA sequence: TGTGCTAGTGGTGACATTGACAGTTTCATCCAGTACTTC. It is translated as CASGDIDSFIQYF.

This chain connects TRBV27 to TRBJ1-2, with D possibly matching TRBD1 (5 bases). The V gene lost 0 bases and the J gene lost 8 bases, with 22 bases spanning the gap. This CDR3 is 17 amino acids long. Germline V lookup: CDR1 MNHEY, CDR2 SMNVEV (reference sequence). The CDR3: CASSLSPGPLQGGGYTF. The CDR3 bases are TGTGCCAGCAGTTTATCCCCGGGGCCCTTGCAGGGAGGGGGCTACACCTTC.